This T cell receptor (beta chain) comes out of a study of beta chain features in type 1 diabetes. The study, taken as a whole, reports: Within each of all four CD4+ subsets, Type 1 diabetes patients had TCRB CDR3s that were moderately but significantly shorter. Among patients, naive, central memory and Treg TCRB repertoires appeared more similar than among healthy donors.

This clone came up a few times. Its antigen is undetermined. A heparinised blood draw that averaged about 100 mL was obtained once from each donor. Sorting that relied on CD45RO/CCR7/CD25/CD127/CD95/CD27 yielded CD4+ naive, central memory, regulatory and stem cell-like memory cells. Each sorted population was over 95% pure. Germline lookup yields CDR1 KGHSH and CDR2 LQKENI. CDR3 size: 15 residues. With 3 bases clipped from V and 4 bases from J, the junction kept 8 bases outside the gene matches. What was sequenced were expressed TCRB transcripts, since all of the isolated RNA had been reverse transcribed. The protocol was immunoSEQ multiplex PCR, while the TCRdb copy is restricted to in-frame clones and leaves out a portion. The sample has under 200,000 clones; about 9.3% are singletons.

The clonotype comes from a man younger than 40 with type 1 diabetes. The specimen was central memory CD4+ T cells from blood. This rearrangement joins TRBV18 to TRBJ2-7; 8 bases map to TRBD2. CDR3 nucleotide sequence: TGTGCCAGCTCACCTCGGGGGGGGAGTCATTACGAGCAGTACTTC. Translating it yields CASSPRGGSHYEQYF.